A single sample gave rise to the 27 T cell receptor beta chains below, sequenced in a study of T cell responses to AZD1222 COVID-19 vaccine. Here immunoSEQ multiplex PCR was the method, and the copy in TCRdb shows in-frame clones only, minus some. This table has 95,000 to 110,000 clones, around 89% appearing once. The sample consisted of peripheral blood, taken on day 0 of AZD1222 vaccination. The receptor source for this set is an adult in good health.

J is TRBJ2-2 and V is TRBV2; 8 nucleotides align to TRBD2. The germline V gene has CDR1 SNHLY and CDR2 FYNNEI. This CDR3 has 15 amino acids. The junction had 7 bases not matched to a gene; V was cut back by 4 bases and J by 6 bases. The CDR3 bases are TGTGCCAGCAGTGCGGGGACTAGTGAGGCCGGGGAGCTGTTTTTT. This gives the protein CASSAGTSEAGELFF.

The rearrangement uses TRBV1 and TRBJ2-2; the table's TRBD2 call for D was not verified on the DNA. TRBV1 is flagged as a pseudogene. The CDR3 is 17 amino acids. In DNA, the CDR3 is TGCACCAGCAATCGGACTAGCGGGGCCTCGTCCACCGGGGAGCTGTTTTTT. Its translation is CTSNRTSGASSTGELFF.

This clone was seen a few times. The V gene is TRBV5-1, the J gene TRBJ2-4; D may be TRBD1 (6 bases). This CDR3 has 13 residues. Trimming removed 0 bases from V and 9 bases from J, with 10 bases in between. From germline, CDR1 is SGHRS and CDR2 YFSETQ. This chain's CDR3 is CASSLETGSIQYF. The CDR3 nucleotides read TGCGCCAGCAGCTTGGAAACAGGGTCCATTCAGTACTTC.

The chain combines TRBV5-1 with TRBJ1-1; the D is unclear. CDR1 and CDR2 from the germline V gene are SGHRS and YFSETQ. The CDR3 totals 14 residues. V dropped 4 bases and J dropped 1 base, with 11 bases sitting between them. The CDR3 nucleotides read TGCGCCAGCAGCCCGACTCCCAGGAACACTGAAGCTTTCTTT. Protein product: CASSPTPRNTEAFF.

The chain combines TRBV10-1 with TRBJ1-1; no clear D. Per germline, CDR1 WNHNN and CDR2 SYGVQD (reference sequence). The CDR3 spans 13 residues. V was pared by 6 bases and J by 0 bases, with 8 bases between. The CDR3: CASSVGLNTEAFF. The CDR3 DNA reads TGCGCCAGCAGCGTAGGCCTGAACACTGAAGCTTTCTTT.

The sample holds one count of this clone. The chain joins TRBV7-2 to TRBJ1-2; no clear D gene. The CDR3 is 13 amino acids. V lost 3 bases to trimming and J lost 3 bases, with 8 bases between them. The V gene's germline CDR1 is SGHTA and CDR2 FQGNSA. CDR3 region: CASSFGRDYGYTF. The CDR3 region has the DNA TGTGCCAGCAGCTTTGGGCGGGACTATGGCTACACCTTC.

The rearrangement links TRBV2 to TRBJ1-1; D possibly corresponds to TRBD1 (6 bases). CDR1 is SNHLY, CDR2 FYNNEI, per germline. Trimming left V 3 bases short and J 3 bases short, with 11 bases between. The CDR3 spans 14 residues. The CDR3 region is CASSDKGGDTEAFF. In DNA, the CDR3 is TGTGCCAGCAGTGATAAGGGGGGGGACACTGAAGCTTTCTTT.

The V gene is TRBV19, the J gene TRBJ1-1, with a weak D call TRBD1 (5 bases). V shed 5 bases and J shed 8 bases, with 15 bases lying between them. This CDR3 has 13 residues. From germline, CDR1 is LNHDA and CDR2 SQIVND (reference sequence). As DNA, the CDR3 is TGTGCCAGTAGTTTCGGTGAGGAGGGGGAAGCTTTCTTT. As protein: CASSFGEEGEAFF. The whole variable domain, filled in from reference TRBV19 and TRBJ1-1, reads DGGITQSPKYLFRKEGQNVTLSCEQNLNHDAMYWYRQDPGQGLRLIYYSQIVNDFQKGDIAEGYSVSREKKESFPLTVTSAQKNPTAFYLCASSFGEEGEAFFGQGTRLTVV.

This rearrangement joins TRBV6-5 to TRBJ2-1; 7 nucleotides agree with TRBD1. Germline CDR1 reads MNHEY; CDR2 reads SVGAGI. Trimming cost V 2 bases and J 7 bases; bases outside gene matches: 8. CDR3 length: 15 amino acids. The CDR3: CASSYTTGKVNEQFF. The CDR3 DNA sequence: TGTGCCAGCAGTTACACGACAGGGAAAGTGAATGAGCAGTTCTTC.

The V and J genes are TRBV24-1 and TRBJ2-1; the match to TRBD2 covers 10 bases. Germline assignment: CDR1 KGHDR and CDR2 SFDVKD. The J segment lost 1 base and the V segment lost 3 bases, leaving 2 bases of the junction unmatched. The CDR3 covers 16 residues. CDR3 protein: CATSDQAGGSYNEQFF. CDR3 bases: TGTGCCACCAGTGATCAAGCGGGGGGGTCCTACAATGAGCAGTTCTTC.

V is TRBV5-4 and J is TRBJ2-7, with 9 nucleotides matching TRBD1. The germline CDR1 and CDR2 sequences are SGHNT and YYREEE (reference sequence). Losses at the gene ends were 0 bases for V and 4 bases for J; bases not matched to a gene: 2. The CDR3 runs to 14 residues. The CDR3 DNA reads TGTGCCAGCAGCTTGGGACAGGGGGATTACGAGCAGTACTTC. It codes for CASSLGQGDYEQYF.

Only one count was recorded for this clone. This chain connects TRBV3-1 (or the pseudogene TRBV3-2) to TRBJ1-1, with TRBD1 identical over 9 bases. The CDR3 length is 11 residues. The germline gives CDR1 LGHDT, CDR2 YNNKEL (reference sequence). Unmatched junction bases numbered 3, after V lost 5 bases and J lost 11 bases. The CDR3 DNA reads TGTGCCAGCAGCAACAGGGGGCCGGCTTTCTTT. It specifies CASSNRGPAFF.

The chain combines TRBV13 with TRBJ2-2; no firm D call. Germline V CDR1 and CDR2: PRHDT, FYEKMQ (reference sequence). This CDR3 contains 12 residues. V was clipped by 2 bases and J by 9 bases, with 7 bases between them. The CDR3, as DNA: TGTGCCAGCAGCTTATCTTCTCGGGAGCTGTTTTTT. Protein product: CASSLSSRELFF.

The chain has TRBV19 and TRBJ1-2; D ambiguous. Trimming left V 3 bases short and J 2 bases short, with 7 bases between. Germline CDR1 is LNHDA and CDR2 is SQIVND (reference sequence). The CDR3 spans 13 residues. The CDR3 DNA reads TGTGCCAGTAGTATCGGCTGGAACTATGGCTACACCTTC. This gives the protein CASSIGWNYGYTF.

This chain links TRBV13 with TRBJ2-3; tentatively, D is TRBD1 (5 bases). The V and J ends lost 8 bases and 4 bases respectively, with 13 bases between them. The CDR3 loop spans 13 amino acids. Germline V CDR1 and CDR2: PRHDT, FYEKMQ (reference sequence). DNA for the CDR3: TGTGCCAGCCGGTCAGGGCTGGCAGATACGCAGTATTTT. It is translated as CASRSGLADTQYF.

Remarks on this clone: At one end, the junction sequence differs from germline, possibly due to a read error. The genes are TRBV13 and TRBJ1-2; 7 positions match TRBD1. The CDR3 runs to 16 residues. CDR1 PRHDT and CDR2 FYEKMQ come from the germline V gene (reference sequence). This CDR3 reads CASSLGQELANYGYTF. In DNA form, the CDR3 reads TGTGCCAGCAGCCTAGGACAGGAGCTAGCTAACTATGGCTACACCTTC.

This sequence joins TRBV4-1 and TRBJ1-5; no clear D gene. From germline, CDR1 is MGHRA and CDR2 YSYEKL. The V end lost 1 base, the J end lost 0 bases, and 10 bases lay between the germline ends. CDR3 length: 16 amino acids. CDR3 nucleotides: TGCGCCAGCAGCCAAGTTGGTCCGGCTAGCAATCAGCCCCAGCATTTT. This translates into CASSQVGPASNQPQHF.

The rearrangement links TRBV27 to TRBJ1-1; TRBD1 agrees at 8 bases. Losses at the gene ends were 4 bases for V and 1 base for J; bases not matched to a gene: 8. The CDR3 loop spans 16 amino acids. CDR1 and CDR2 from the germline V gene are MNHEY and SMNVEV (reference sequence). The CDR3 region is CASSWGGTGWNTEAFF. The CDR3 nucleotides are TGTGCCAGCAGTTGGGGCGGGACAGGCTGGAACACTGAAGCTTTCTTT.

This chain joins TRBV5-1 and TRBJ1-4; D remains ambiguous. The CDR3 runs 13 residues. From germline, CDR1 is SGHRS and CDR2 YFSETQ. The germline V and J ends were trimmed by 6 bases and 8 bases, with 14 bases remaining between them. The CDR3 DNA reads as TGCGCCAGCACGGAGGCTGTGGGGGAAAAACTGTTTTTT. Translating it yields CASTEAVGEKLFF.

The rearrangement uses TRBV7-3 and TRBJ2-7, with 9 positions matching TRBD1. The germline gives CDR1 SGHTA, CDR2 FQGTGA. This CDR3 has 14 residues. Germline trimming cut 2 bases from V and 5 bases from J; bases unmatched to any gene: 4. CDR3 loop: CASSLGGTGNEQYF. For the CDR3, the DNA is TGTGCCAGCAGCTTAGGGGGGACAGGGAACGAGCAGTACTTC.

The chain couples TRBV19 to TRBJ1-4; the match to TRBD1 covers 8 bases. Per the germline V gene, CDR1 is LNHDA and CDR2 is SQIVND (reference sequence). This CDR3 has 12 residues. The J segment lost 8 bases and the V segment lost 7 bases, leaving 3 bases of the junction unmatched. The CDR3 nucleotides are TGTGCCAGTATCGGGACAGGAGAAAAACTGTTTTTT. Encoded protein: CASIGTGEKLFF.

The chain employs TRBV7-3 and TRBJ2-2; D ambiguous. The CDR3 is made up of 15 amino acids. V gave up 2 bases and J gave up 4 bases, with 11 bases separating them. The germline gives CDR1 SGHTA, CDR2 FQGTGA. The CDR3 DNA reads TGTGCCAGCAGCTTAGAGGACGGAGCCACCGGGGAGCTGTTTTTT. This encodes CASSLEDGATGELFF.

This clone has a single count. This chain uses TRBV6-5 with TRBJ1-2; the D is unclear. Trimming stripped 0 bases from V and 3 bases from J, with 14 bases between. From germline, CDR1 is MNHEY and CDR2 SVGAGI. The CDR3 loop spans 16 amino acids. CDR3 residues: CASSYSPGRPDYGYTF. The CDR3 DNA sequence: TGTGCCAGCAGTTACTCGCCCGGACGGCCTGACTATGGCTACACCTTC.

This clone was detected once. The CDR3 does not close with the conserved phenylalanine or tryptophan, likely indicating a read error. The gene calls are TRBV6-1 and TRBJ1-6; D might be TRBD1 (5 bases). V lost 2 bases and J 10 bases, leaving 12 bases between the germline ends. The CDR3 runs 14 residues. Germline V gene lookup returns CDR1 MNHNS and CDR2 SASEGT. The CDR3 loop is CASSETRTGSPLHL. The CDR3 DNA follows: TGTGCCAGCAGTGAAACGCGCACAGGATCACCCCTCCACCTT.

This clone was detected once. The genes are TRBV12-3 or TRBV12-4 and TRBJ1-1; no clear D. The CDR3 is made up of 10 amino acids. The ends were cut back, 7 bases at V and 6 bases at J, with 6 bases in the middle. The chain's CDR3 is CASKGAEAFF. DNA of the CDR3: TGTGCCAGCAAAGGAGCTGAAGCTTTCTTT.

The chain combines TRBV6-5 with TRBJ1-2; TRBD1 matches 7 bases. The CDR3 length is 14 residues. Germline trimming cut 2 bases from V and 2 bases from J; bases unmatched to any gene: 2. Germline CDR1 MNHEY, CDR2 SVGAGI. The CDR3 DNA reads TGTGCCAGCAGTTACGGGGGACAGAACTATGGCTACACCTTC. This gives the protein CASSYGGQNYGYTF.

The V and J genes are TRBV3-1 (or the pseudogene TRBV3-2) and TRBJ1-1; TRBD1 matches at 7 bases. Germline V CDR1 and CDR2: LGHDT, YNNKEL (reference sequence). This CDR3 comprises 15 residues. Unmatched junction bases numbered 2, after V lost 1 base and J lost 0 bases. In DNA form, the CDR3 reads TGTGCCAGCAGCCAAGCGACAGGGCTGAACACTGAAGCTTTCTTT. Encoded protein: CASSQATGLNTEAFF.